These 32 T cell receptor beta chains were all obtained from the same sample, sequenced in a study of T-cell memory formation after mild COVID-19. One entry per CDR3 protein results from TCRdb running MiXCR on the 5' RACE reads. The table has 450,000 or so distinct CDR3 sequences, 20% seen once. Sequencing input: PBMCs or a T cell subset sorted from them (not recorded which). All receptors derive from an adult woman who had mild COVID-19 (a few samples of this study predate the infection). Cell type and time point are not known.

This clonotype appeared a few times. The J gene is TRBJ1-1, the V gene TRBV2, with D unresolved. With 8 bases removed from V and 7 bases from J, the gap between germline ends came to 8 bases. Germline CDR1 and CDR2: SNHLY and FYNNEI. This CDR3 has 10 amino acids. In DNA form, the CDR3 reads TGTGCCAGCTGGACCCTTGAAGCTTTCTTT. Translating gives CASWTLEAFF.

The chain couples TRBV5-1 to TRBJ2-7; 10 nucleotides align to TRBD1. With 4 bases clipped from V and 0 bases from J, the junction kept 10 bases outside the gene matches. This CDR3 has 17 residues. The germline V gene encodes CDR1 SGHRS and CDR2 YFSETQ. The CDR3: CASSPRQGASTSYEQYF. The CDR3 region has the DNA TGCGCCAGCAGCCCGAGACAGGGGGCCAGTACCTCCTACGAGCAGTACTTC.

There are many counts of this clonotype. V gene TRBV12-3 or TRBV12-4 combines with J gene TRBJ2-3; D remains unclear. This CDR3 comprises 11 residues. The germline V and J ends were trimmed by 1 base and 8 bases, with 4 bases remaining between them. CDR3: CASSLGRTQYF. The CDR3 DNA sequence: TGTGCCAGCAGTTTAGGGCGTACGCAGTATTTT.

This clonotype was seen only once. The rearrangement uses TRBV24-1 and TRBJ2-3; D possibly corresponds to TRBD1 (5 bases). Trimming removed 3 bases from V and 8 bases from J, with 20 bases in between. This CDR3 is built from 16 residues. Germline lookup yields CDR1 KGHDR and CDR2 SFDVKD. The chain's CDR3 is CATSDPAVQGWVTQYF. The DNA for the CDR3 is TGTGCCACCAGTGATCCCGCCGTGCAGGGTTGGGTTACGCAGTATTTT.

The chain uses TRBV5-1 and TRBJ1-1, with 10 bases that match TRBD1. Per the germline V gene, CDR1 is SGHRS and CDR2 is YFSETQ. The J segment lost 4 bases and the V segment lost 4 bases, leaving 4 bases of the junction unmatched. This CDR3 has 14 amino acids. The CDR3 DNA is TGCGCCAGCAGCCCCGGACAGGGGGTCACTGAAGCTTTCTTT. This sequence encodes CASSPGQGVTEAFF.

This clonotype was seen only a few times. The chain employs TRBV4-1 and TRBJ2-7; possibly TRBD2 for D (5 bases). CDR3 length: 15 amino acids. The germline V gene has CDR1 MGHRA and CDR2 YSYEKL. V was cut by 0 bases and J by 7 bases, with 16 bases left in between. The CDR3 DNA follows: TGCGCCAGCAGCCAAGAGCCCGTGACATCGGGGGAGCAGTACTTC. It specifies CASSQEPVTSGEQYF.

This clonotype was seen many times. The CDR3 nucleotides are TGCAGTGCTTCACAGGGCCTAGAAGCTTTCTTT. It encodes CSASQGLEAFF. This chain joins TRBV20-1 and TRBJ1-1, with D possibly matching TRBD1 (6 bases). V lost 5 bases, J lost 8 bases, and 12 bases lay in between. CDR1 is DFQATT, CDR2 SNEGSKA, per germline (reference sequence). The CDR3 contains 11 residues.

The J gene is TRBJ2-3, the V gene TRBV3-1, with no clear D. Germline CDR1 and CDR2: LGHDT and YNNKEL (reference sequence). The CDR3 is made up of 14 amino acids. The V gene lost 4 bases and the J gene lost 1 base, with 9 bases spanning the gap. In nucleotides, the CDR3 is TGTGCCAGCAGCCCCAACCCCCGCACAGATACGCAGTATTTT. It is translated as CASSPNPRTDTQYF.

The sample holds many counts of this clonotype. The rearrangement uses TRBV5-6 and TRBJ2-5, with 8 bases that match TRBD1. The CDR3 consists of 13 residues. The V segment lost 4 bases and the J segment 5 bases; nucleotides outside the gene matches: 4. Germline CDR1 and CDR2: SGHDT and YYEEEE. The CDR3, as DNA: TGTGCCAGCAGCGCACAGGGGGTCGAGACCCAGTACTTC. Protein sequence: CASSAQGVETQYF.

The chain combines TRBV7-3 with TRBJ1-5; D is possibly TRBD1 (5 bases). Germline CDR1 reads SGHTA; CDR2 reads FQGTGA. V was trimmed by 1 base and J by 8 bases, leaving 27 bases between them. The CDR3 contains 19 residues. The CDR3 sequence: CASSLISLDAGPRGEPQHF. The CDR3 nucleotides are TGTGCCAGCAGCTTAATTTCTCTTGACGCGGGACCCCGGGGGGAGCCCCAGCATTTT.

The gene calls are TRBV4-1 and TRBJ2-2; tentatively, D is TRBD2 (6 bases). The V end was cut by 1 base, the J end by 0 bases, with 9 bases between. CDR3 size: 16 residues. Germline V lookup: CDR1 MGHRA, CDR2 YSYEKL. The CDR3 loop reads CASSQVGTSNTGELFF. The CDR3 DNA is TGCGCCAGCAGCCAAGTAGGGACTTCGAACACCGGGGAGCTGTTTTTT.

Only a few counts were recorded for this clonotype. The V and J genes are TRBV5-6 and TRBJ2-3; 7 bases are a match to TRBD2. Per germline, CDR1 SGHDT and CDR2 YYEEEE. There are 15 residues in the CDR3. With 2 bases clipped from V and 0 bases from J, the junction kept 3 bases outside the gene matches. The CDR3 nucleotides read TGTGCCAGCAGCTTTGAGCGGGGAAGCACAGATACGCAGTATTTT. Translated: CASSFERGSTDTQYF.

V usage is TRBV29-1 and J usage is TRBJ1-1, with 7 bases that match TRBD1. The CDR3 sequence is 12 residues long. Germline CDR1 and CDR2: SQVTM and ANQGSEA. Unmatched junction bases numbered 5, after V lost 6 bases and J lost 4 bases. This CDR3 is CSVGGSGTEAFF. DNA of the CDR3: TGCAGCGTAGGGGGCTCGGGCACTGAAGCTTTCTTT.

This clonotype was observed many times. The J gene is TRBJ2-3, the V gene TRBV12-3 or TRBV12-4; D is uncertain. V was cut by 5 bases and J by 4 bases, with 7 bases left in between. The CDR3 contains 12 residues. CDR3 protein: CASSPDPDTQYF. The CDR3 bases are TGTGCCAGCAGTCCCGACCCAGATACGCAGTATTTT.

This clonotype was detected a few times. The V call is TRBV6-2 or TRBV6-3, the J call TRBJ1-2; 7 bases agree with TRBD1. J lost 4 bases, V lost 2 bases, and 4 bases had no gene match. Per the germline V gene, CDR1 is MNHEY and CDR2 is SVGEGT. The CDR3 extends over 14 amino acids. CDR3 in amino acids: CASSYPTGRYGYTF. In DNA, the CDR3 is TGTGCCAGCAGTTACCCGACAGGGCGCTATGGCTACACCTTC.

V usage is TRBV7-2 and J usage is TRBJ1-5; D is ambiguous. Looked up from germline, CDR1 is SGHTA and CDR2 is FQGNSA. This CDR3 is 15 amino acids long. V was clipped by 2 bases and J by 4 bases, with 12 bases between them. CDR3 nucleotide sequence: TGTGCCAGCAGCTTAACGTCTGGAGGTAATCAGCCCCAGCATTTT. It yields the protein CASSLTSGGNQPQHF.

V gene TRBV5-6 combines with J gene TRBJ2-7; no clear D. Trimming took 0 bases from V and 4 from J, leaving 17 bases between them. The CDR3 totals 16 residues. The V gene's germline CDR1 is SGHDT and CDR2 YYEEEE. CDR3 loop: CASSLDGGRDLYEQYF. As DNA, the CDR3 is TGTGCCAGCAGCTTGGACGGCGGCAGAGACTTGTACGAGCAGTACTTC.

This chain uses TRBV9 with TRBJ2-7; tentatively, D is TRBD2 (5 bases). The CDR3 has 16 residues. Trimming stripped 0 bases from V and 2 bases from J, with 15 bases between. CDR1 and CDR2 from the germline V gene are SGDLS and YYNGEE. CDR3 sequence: CASSVADKTIPYEQYF. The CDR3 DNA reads TGTGCCAGCAGCGTAGCTGATAAGACTATCCCCTACGAGCAGTACTTC. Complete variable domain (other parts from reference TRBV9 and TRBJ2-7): DSGVTQTPKHLITATGQRVTLRCSPRSGDLSVYWYQQSLDQGLQFLIQYYNGEERAKGNILERFSAQQFPDLHSELNLSSLELGDSALYFCASSVADKTIPYEQYFGPGTRLTVT.

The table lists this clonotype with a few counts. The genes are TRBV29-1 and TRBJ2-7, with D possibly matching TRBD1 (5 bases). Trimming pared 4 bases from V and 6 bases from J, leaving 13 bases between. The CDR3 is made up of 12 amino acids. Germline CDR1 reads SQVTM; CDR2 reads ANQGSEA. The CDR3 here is CSVAPSQGEQYF. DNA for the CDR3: TGCAGCGTTGCCCCTAGTCAGGGCGAGCAGTACTTC.

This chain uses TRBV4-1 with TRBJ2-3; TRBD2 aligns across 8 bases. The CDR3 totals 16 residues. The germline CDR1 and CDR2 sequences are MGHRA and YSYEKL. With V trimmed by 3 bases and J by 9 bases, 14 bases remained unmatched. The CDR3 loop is CASSQTSIAGLSTQYF. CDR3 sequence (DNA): TGCGCCAGCAGCCAGACTTCAATAGCGGGGCTCTCCACGCAGTATTTT.

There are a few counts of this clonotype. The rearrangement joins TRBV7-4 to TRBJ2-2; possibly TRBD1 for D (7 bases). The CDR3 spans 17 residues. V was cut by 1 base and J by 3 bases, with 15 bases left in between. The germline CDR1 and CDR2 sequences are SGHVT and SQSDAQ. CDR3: CASSLGRGQTDTGELFF. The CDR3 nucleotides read TGTGCCAGCAGCTTAGGGAGGGGACAGACTGACACCGGGGAGCTGTTTTTT.

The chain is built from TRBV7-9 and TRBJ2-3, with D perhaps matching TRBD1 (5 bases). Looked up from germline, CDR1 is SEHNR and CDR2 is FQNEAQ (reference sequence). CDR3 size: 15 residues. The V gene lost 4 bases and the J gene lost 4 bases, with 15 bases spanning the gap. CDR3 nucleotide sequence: TGTGCCAGCAGCTCCGGTCTCAGGGATCCAGATACGCAGTATTTT. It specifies CASSSGLRDPDTQYF.

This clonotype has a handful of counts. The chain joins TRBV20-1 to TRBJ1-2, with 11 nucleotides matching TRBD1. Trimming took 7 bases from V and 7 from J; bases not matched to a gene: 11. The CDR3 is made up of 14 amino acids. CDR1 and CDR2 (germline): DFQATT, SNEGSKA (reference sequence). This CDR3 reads CSVPSGTGGSGYTF. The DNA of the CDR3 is TGCAGTGTCCCATCCGGGACAGGGGGTTCTGGCTACACCTTC.

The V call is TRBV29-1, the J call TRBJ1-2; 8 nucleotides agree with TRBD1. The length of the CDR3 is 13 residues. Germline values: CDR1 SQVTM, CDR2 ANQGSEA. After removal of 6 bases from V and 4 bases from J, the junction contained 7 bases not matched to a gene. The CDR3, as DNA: TGCAGCGTAAGCACCGGGACAGGCTATGGCTACACCTTC. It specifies CSVSTGTGYGYTF.

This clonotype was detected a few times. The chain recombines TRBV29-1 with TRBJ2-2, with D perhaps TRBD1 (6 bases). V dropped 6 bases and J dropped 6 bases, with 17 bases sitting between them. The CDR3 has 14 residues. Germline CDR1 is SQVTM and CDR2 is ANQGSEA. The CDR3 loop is CSVSDRMSAGELFF. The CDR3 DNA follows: TGCAGCGTCTCAGACAGGATGTCGGCCGGGGAGCTGTTTTTT.

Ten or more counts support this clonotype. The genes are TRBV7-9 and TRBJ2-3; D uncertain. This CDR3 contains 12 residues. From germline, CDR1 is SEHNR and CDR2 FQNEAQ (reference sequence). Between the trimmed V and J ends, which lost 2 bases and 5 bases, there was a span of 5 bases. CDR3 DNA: TGTGCCAGCAGCTTATTCGGAGATACGCAGTATTTT. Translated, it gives CASSLFGDTQYF.

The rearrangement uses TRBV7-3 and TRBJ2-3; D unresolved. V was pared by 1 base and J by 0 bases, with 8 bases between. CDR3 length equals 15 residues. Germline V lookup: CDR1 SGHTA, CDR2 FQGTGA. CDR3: CASSLSPVSTDTQYF. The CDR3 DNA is TGTGCCAGCAGCTTAAGCCCAGTAAGCACAGATACGCAGTATTTT.

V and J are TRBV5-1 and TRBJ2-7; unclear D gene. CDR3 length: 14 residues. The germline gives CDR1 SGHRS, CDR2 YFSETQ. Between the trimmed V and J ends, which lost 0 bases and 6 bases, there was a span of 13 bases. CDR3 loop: CASSLALAPSEQYF. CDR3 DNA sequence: TGCGCCAGCAGCTTGGCACTCGCCCCCTCCGAGCAGTACTTC.

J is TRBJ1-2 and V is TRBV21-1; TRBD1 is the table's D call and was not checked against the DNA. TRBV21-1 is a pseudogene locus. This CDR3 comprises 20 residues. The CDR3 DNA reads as TGTGCCAGCCAAGCCTCGCTCCCTGGGACAGGGGAAATTTTAGTGGGTGGCTACACCTTC. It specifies CASQASLPGTGEILVGGYTF.

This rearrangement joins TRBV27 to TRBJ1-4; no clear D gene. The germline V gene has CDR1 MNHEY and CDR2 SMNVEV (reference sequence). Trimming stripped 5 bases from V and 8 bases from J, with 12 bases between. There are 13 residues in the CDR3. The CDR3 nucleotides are TGTGCCAGCAGTATACGAGGGCCCGAAAAACTGTTTTTT. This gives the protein CASSIRGPEKLFF. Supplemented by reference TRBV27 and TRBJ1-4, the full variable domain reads EAQVTQNPRYLITVTGKKLTVTCSQNMNHEYMSWYRQDPGLGLRQIYYSMNVEVTDKGDVPEGYKVSRKEKRNFPLILESPSPNQTSLYFCASSIRGPEKLFFGSGTQLSVL.

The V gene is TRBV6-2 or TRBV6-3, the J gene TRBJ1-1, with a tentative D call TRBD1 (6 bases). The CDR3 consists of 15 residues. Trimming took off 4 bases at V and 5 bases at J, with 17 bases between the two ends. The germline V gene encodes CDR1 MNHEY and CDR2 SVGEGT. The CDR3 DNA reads TGTGCCAGCAGTTTGCCCACAGGGAGACGGACTGAAGCTTTCTTT. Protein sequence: CASSLPTGRRTEAFF.

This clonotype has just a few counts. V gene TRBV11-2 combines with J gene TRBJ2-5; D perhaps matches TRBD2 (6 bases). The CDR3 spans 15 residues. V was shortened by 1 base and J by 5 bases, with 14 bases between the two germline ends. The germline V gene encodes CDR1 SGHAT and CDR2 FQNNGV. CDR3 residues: CASSLGAGREETQYF. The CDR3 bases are TGTGCCAGCAGCTTAGGAGCGGGCAGGGAGGAGACCCAGTACTTC.